This T cell receptor (beta chain) was obtained from a study of control samples from healthy donors and cancer patients. Using immunoSEQ multiplex PCR, the repertoire was profiled, and TCRdb retains in-frame clones only, with some absent. The data contain 150,000 or so clones, around 90% of them singletons. The CDR3 has 12 amino acids. The germline gives CDR1 SEHNR, CDR2 FQNEAQ (reference sequence). Between the trimmed V and J ends, which lost 5 bases and 6 bases, there was a span of 11 bases. The chain employs TRBV7-9 and TRBJ2-7, with D possibly TRBD1 on 6 matching bases. Sequenced material: blood. This clonotype was sampled from a woman aged 30 to 39 in good health. The CDR3 bases are TGTGCCAGCAGCACCCACAGGGTCGAGCAGTACTTC. Translation gives CASSTHRVEQYF. Using reference TRBV7-9 and TRBJ2-7 for the parts outside the CDR3, the full variable domain is DTGVSQNPRHKITKRGQNVTFRCDPISEHNRLYWYRQTLGQGPEFLTYFQNEAQLEKSRLLSDRFSAERPKGSFSTLEIQRTEQGDSAMYLCASSTHRVEQYFGPGTRLTVT.